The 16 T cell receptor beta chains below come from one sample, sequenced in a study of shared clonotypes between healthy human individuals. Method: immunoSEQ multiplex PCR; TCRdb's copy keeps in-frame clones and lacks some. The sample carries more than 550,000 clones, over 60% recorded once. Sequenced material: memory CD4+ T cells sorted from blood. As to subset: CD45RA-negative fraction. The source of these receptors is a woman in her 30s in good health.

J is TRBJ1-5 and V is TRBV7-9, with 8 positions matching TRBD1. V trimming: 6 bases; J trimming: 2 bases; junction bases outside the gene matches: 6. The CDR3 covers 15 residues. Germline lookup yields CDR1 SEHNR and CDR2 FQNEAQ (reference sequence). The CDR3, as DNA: TGTGCCAGCAGTTCCCAGGGGGCCGGCAATCAGCCCCAGCATTTT. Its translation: CASSSQGAGNQPQHF.

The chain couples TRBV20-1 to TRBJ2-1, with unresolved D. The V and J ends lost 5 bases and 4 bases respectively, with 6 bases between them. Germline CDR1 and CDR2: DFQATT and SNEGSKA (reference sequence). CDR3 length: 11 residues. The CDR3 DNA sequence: TGCAGTGCTGGCCGATACAATGAGCAGTTCTTC. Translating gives CSAGRYNEQFF.

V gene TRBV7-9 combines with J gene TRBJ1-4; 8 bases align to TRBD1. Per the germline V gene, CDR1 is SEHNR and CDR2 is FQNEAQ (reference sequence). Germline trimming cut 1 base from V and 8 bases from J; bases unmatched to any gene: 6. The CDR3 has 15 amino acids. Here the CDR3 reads CASSLDLAGGEKLFF. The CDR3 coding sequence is TGTGCCAGCAGCTTAGATTTGGCAGGGGGCGAAAAACTGTTTTTT.

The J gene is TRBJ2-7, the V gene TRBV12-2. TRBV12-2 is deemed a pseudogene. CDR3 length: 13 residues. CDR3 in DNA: TGTGCAAGTCGCCCTACACACTCCTACGAGCAGTACTTC. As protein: CASRPTHSYEQYF.

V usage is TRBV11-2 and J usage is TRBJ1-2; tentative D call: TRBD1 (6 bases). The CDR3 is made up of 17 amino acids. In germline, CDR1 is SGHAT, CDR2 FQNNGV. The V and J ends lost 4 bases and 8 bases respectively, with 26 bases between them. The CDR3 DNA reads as TGTGCCAGCAGCTCCCGCCCGACCTCACCGGGACATCGAGGCTACACCTTC. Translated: CASSSRPTSPGHRGYTF. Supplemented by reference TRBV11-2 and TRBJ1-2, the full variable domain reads EAGVAQSPRYKIIEKRQSVAFWCNPISGHATLYWYQQILGQGPKLLIQFQNNGVVDDSQLPKDRFSAERLKGVDSTLKIQPAKLEDSAVYLCASSSRPTSPGHRGYTFGSGTRLTVV.

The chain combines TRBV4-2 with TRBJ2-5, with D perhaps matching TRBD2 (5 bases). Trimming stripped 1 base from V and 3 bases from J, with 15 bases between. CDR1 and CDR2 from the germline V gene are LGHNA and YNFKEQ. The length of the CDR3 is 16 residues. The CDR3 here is CASSQVASLREETQYF. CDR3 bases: TGTGCCAGCAGCCAAGTCGCAAGTTTGCGGGAAGAGACCCAGTACTTC.

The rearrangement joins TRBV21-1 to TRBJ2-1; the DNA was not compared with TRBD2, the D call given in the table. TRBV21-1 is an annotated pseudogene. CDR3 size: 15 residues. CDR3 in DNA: TGTGCCAAGCCTCTAGCGGGAGTACCATTAGTTGAGCAGTTCTTC. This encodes CAKPLAGVPLVEQFF.

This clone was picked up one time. The CDR3 DNA reads as TGTGCCAGCAGCCTCATGGGGGGACTTCCAGATACGCAGTATTTT. Its protein is CASSLMGGLPDTQYF. The chain links TRBV11-2 to TRBJ2-3; D is possibly TRBD2 (6 bases). Germline loops: CDR1 SGHAT, CDR2 FQNNGV. V lost 5 bases and J lost 4, with 16 bases in between. The CDR3 contains 15 residues.

The CDR3 reads CACPGPFNEKLFF. The CDR3 DNA reads as TGTGCCTGCCCGGGACCGTTTAATGAAAAACTGTTTTTT. The genes are TRBV30 and TRBJ1-4, with D maybe TRBD1 (5 bases). Germline assignment: CDR1 GTSNPN and CDR2 SVGIG (reference sequence). Trimming pared 6 bases from V and 4 bases from J, leaving 12 bases between. CDR3 length: 13 residues.

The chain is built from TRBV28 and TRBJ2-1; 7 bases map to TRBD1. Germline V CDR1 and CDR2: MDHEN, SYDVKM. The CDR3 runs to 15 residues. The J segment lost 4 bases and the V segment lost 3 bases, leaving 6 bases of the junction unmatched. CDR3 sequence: CASSFQGELYNEQFF. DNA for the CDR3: TGTGCCAGCAGTTTTCAGGGGGAGTTATACAATGAGCAGTTCTTC.

The CDR3 spells CASSQTGLAGFGEQFF. CDR3 DNA: TGTGCCAGCAGCCAGACGGGACTAGCGGGCTTCGGTGAGCAGTTCTTC. The chain has TRBV9 and TRBJ2-1; TRBD2 agrees at 12 bases. The CDR3 runs to 16 residues. Per the germline V gene, CDR1 is SGDLS and CDR2 is YYNGEE. After removal of 4 bases from V and 9 bases from J, the junction contained 11 bases not matched to a gene.

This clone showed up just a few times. The CDR3 region has the DNA TGTGCCAGCAGCTTATCGCACACCGGCTACGAGCAGTACTTC. Translating it yields CASSLSHTGYEQYF. J is TRBJ2-7 and V is TRBV7-9, with D unresolved. Germline-derived CDR1 and CDR2 are SEHNR and FQNEAQ (reference sequence). The V gene lost 2 bases and the J gene lost 3 bases, with 11 bases spanning the gap. This CDR3 is built from 14 residues.

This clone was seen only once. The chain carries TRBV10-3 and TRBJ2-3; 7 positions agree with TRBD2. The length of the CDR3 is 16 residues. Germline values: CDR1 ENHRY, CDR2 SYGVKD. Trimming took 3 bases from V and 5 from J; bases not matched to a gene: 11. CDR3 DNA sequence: TGTGCCATCAGTGATCCCGGTCGACCGGGGGGAGATACGCAGTATTTT. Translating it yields CAISDPGRPGGDTQYF.

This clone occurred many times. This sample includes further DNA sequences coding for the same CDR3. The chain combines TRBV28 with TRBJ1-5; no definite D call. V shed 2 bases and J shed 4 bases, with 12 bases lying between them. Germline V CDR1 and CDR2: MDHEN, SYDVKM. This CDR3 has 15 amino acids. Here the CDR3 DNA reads TGTGCCAGCAGTTTACGGGGAGCAGGAAATCAGCCCCAGCATTTT. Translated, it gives CASSLRGAGNQPQHF. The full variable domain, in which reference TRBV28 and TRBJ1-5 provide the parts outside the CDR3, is DVKVTQSSRYLVKRTGEKVFLECVQDMDHENMFWYRQDPGLGLRLIYFSYDVKMKEKGDIPEGYSVSREKKERFSLILESASTNQTSMYLCASSLRGAGNQPQHFGDGTRLSIL.

For the CDR3, the DNA is TGTGCCAGTAGTATCGGGGGGGGCAGGGTTCCAGCTTTCTTT. Translating it yields CASSIGGGRVPAFF. The V gene is TRBV19, the J gene TRBJ1-1; D perhaps matches TRBD1 (6 bases). Trimming stripped 3 bases from V and 10 bases from J, with 18 bases between. The length of the CDR3 is 14 residues. Looked up from germline, CDR1 is LNHDA and CDR2 is SQIVND (reference sequence).

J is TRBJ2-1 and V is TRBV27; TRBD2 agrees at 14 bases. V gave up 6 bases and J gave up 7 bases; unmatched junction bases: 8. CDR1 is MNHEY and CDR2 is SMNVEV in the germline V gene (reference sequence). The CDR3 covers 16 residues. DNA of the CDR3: TGTGCCAGCAGAACCGGGACTAGCGGGAGTGGGAATGAGCAGTTCTTC. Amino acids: CASRTGTSGSGNEQFF.